The clone carrying this TCR beta chain was detected ten times or more. The antigen is not known. This sequence may be a read error, since a much larger clone differs from it by one base. The entry originates in a study of neurological immune-mediated disorders. Each TCR transcript was tagged with a 10-nucleotide random UMI during 5'RACE. Whenever a sequencing run was performed, it yielded over 190 million TCR-beta sequences from 15-18 subjects. TCRdb redid the calling of the 5' RACE reads with MiXCR, one entry per CDR3 protein. The data show about 74,000 distinct CDR3 sequences, less than 5.5% seen once. CDR1 is LGHDT and CDR2 is YNNKEL in the germline V gene (reference sequence). V was trimmed by 3 bases and J by 10 bases, leaving 10 bases between them. The CDR3 has 12 amino acids. Study results and caveats: Because no CDR3 amino acid sequences were shared across subjects by expanded clones, private repertoires were suggested in all groups. The repertoires of 18 of 34 multiple sclerosis patients fell into one related-CDR3 cluster (a possible signature) under phylogenetic grouping.

The specimen sequenced was PBMCs. This clonotype was obtained from a man younger than 35 with multiple sclerosis. The chain joins TRBV3-1 to TRBJ2-4; possibly TRBD2 for D (5 bases). The CDR3 loop is CASSHKGRIQYF. The CDR3 DNA is TGTGCCAGCAGCCATAAAGGGAGAATTCAGTACTTC. Combining the CDR3 with reference TRBV3-1 and TRBJ2-4 gives the whole variable domain DTAVSQTPKYLVTQMGNDKSIKCEQNLGHDTMYWYKQDSKKFLKIMFSYNNKELIINETVPNRFSPKSPDKAHLNLHINSLELGDSAVYFCASSHKGRIQYFGAGTRLSVL.